The source of this T cell receptor (beta chain) is a study of early T cells in non-severe SARS-CoV-2 infection. About the study: Sequenced material consisted of bulk RNA (from unsorted whole blood), and chains were unpaired.

Study results and caveats: The matching step, a VDJdb search, favored anti-spike CD8 responses and missed private and CD4 specificities.

This clonotype came up many times. Its antigen remains unidentified. Trimming took 5 bases from V and 0 from J; bases not matched to a gene: 21. The CDR3 spans 21 residues. Germline lookup yields CDR1 SGHVS and CDR2 FQNEAQ. Unique molecular identifiers were added to individual cDNA molecules. TCRdb recomputed calls from the 5' RACE reads with MiXCR, one row per CDR3 protein. The table has about 43,000 distinct CDR3 sequences, under 13% seen once; the top ten hold 8% to 10%. This sequence originates from an adult who was a healthcare worker with PCR-confirmed SARS-CoV-2 infection or an uninfected control (not recorded which). What was sequenced was whole blood. The chain couples TRBV7-8 to TRBJ1-3; 8 bases fit TRBD1. The CDR3 DNA is TGTGCCAGCAGCGTAAGAAGGGACAGGACAATAGACGGACCCTCTGGAAACACCATATATTTT. This codes for CASSVRRDRTIDGPSGNTIYF. The variable domain in full, with the rest retrieved from reference TRBV7-8 and TRBJ1-3, is GAGVSQSPRYKVAKRGQDVALRCDPISGHVSLFWYQQALGQGPEFLTYFQNEAQLDKSGLPSDRFFAERPEGSVSTLKIQRTQQEDSAVYLCASSVRRDRTIDGPSGNTIYFGEGSWLTVV.